Below are 18 T cell receptor beta chains sequenced from a single sample in a study of T-cell reconstitution after alpha-beta-depleted transplantation in children. A library of TCRbeta sequences, prepared with unique molecular identifiers, was generated. MiXCR, run by TCRdb on the PCR reads, gives a single entry per CDR3 protein. The sample holds around 190,000 distinct CDR3 sequences, about 7% seen once. The sample here was PBMCs, taken before TCRalphabeta/CD19-depleted stem cell transplant. These receptors came from a boy younger than 10 with acute lymphoblastic leukemia, due to receive a stem cell transplant.

This clonotype was found a few times. This chain connects TRBV3-1 to TRBJ2-5, with D possibly matching TRBD2 (6 bases). Germline lookup yields CDR1 LGHDT and CDR2 YNNKEL (reference sequence). CDR3 length: 14 residues. V lost 0 bases, J lost 4 bases, and 9 bases lay in between. In DNA, the CDR3 is TGTGCCAGCAGCCAAGATCTGGGAGGAGAGACCCAGTACTTC. Translating gives CASSQDLGGETQYF.

This clonotype was recorded at least ten times. This sequence joins TRBV21-1 and TRBJ2-1; the table's D call, TRBD1, was not checked against the DNA. TRBV21-1 is reported as a pseudogene. The CDR3 has 15 amino acids. CDR3 protein: CASSKDFRGSYEQFF. The CDR3 DNA follows: TGTGCCAGCAGCAAAGATTTCCGGGGGTCCTATGAGCAGTTCTTC.

Many counts were recorded for this clonotype. This sequence joins TRBV15 and TRBJ1-1; TRBD1 agrees at 7 bases. The CDR3 has 18 amino acids. The germline CDR1 and CDR2 sequences are LNHNV and YYDKDF (reference sequence). J lost 4 bases, V lost 0 bases, and 14 bases had no gene match. CDR3 sequence reads: CATSREKGRGGAFTEAFF. The CDR3 coding sequence is TGTGCCACCAGCAGAGAAAAGGGGAGAGGGGGCGCATTCACTGAAGCTTTCTTT.

This clonotype was observed many times. This sequence joins TRBV7-8 and TRBJ2-7; D gene uncertain. CDR1 and CDR2 (germline): SGHVS, FQNEAQ. The CDR3 length is 13 residues. The V gene lost 3 bases and the J gene lost 0 bases, with 6 bases spanning the gap. The DNA of the CDR3 is TGTGCCAGCAGCTTTCGGAGCTCCTACGAGCAGTACTTC. It is translated as CASSFRSSYEQYF.

The table lists this clonotype with many counts. The chain employs TRBV20-1 and TRBJ2-7, with D unresolved. This CDR3 has 12 residues. V lost 1 base and J 2 bases, leaving 6 bases between the germline ends. Germline CDR1 reads DFQATT; CDR2 reads SNEGSKA (reference sequence). CDR3: CSARASAYEQYF. Written as DNA, the CDR3 is TGCAGTGCTAGAGCCTCAGCCTACGAGCAGTACTTC.

This clonotype was detected many times. This rearrangement joins TRBV10-2 to TRBJ2-7; a possible D gene is TRBD1 (6 bases). CDR3 length equals 14 residues. V gave up 6 bases and J gave up 7 bases, with 19 bases separating them. Germline V gives CDR1 WSHSY, CDR2 SAAADI. The CDR3 DNA follows: TGCGCCAGCAGCCTCAATGTGCAGGGGCAGGAGCAGTACTTC. Protein product: CASSLNVQGQEQYF.

This clonotype was observed a handful of times. The V and J genes are TRBV27 and TRBJ2-5; a weak D match, TRBD2 (6 bases). The CDR3 sequence is 15 residues long. Germline V lookup: CDR1 MNHEY, CDR2 SMNVEV (reference sequence). The ends were cut back, 6 bases at V and 2 bases at J, with 16 bases in the middle. The CDR3 sequence is CASRLGIGGQETQYF. The DNA of the CDR3 is TGTGCCAGCAGACTCGGAATTGGGGGGCAAGAGACCCAGTACTTC.

This clonotype was counted many times. The chain joins TRBV5-6 to TRBJ2-7, with D tentatively TRBD1 (5 bases). Trimming took 0 bases from V and 4 from J, leaving 11 bases between them. The germline CDR1 and CDR2 sequences are SGHDT and YYEEEE. The CDR3 length is 14 residues. The CDR3 DNA reads TGTGCCAGCAGCTTGGGCCAGGGAAGGTACGAGCAGTACTTC. This translates into CASSLGQGRYEQYF.

This clonotype came up many times. V is TRBV11-2 and J is TRBJ2-7; D may match TRBD1 or TRBD2 (5 bases each). CDR1 SGHAT and CDR2 FQNNGV come from the germline V gene. This CDR3 is 15 amino acids long. V lost 1 base and J lost 1, with 11 bases in between. CDR3: CASSLVGDRSYEQYF. For the CDR3, the DNA is TGTGCCAGCAGCTTAGTCGGGGACCGGTCCTACGAGCAGTACTTC.

This clonotype occurred a few times. The genes are TRBV18 and TRBJ2-1, with D hard to call. Germline CDR1 reads KGHSH; CDR2 reads LQKENI. This CDR3 is 13 amino acids long. Trimming pared 10 bases from V and 2 bases from J, leaving 12 bases between. The CDR3 sequence is CATDSDTYNEQFF. The CDR3 bases are TGTGCCACCGACTCGGATACCTACAATGAGCAGTTCTTC.

This clonotype was seen at least ten times. The chain carries TRBV5-5 and TRBJ1-1; D is unresolved. The CDR3 covers 17 residues. The V and J ends lost 2 bases and 8 bases respectively, with 25 bases between them. The V gene's germline CDR1 is SGHKS and CDR2 YYEKEE (reference sequence). The CDR3 sequence: CASSFVAVITARTEAFF. DNA for the CDR3: TGTGCCAGCAGCTTTGTCGCCGTTATTACGGCAAGGACCGAAGCTTTCTTT.

In its sample, this clonotype was seen a few times. The chain combines TRBV20-1 with TRBJ2-3, with 13 bases that match TRBD2. The CDR3 extends over 15 amino acids. V dropped 6 bases and J dropped 6; count of bases not matched to a gene: 9. Germline lookup yields CDR1 DFQATT and CDR2 SNEGSKA (reference sequence). Here the CDR3 reads CSATGTSGDQDTQYF. CDR3 DNA sequence: TGCAGTGCGACGGGGACTAGCGGGGACCAGGATACGCAGTATTTT.

In its sample, this clonotype was seen many times. CDR3: CASSGGESPSYNEQFF. CDR3 DNA sequence: TGCGCCAGCAGCGGAGGCGAAAGCCCTTCCTACAATGAGCAGTTCTTC. The rearrangement links TRBV5-1 to TRBJ2-1; a possible D gene is TRBD2 (5 bases). The V gene lost 4 bases and the J gene lost 1 base, with 15 bases spanning the gap. The CDR3 runs to 16 residues. Germline assignment: CDR1 SGHRS and CDR2 YFSETQ.

Ten or more counts support this clonotype. This sequence joins TRBV7-2 and TRBJ1-1; unclear D gene. Germline lookup yields CDR1 SGHTA and CDR2 FQGNSA. V gave up 2 bases and J gave up 0 bases, with 10 bases separating them. This CDR3 spans 15 amino acids. The CDR3 nucleotides are TGTGCCAGCAGCTTAAGCCCGGGTATGAACACTGAAGCTTTCTTT. It encodes CASSLSPGMNTEAFF.

This clonotype came up many times. The J gene is TRBJ2-1, the V gene TRBV29-1; TRBD2 is a possible D gene (5 bases). Trimming left V 5 bases short and J 5 bases short, with 16 bases between. This CDR3 region has 14 residues. CDR1 and CDR2 from the germline V gene are SQVTM and ANQGSEA. The CDR3: CSVLVGLANNEQFF. CDR3 bases: TGCAGCGTTTTGGTAGGACTGGCTAACAATGAGCAGTTCTTC.

CDR3 nucleotide sequence: TGTGCCTTCAGTCTTTGGACAGGGCAAGCACCCTTCGCTCAGCCCCAGCATTTT. It encodes CAFSLWTGQAPFAQPQHF. The chain recombines TRBV3-1 with TRBJ1-5, with 8 bases identical to TRBD1. Unmatched junction bases numbered 24, after V lost 11 bases and J lost 6 bases. CDR1 LGHDT and CDR2 YNNKEL come from the germline V gene (reference sequence). The CDR3 is 18 amino acids.

A note on this clonotype: At one boundary the junction diverges from the germline segment, which might be a read error. The chain links TRBV9 to TRBJ2-5; TRBD1 agrees at 9 bases. The CDR3 consists of 15 residues. The germline V gene encodes CDR1 SGDLS and CDR2 YYNGEE. DNA of the CDR3: TGTGCCGGCAGCGTAGCCTCGACAGGGGGGGAGACCCAGTACTTC. Translated, it gives CAGSVASTGGETQYF. The full variable domain, completed using reference TRBV9 and TRBJ2-5, is DSGVTQTPKHLITATGQRVTLRCSPRSGDLSVYWYQQSLDQGLQFLIQYYNGEERAKGNILERFSAQQFPDLHSELNLSSLELGDSALYFCAGSVASTGGETQYFGPGTRLLVL.

This clonotype was picked up many times. CDR3 nucleotide sequence: TGTGCCAGCAGCTTAGGGGCCTCCCTGATTGACGAGCAGTACTTC. This sequence encodes CASSLGASLIDEQYF. The genes are TRBV7-2 and TRBJ2-7; no reliable D call. Germline CDR1 SGHTA, CDR2 FQGNSA. The CDR3 sequence is 15 residues long. V dropped 1 base and J dropped 5 bases, with 15 bases sitting between them.